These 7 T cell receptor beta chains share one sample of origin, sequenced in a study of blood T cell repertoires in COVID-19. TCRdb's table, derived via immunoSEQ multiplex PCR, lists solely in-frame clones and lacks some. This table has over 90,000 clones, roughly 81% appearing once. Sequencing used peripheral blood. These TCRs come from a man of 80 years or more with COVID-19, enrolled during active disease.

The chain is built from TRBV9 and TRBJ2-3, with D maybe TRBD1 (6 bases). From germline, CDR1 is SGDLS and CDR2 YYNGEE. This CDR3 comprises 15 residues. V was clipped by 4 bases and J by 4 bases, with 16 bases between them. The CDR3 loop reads CASSPRTEWSDTQYF. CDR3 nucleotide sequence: TGTGCCAGCAGCCCCCGGACAGAGTGGTCAGATACGCAGTATTTT.

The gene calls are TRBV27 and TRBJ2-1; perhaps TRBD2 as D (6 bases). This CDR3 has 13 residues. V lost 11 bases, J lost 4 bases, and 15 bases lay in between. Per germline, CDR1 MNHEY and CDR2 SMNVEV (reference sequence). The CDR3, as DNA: TGTGCCCCACTGGGGGGTAGGTACAATGAGCAGTTCTTC. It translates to CAPLGGRYNEQFF.

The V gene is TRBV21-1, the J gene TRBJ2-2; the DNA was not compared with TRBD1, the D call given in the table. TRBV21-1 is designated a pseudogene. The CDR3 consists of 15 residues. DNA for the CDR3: TGTGCCAGCAGCAATGGGGGCGCCGACACCGGGGAGCTGTTTTTT. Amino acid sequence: CASSNGGADTGELFF.

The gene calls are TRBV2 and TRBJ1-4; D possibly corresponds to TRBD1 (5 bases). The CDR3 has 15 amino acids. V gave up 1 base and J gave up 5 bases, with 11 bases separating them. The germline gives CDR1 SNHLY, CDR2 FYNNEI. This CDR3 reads CASSEGAGSNEKLFF. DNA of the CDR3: TGTGCCAGCAGTGAAGGTGCAGGGTCGAATGAAAAACTGTTTTTT. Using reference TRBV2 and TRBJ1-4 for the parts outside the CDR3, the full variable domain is EPEVTQTPSHQVTQMGQEVILRCVPISNHLYFYWYRQILGQKVEFLVSFYNNEISEKSEIFDDQFSVERPDGSNFTLKIRSTKLEDSAMYFCASSEGAGSNEKLFFGSGTQLSVL.

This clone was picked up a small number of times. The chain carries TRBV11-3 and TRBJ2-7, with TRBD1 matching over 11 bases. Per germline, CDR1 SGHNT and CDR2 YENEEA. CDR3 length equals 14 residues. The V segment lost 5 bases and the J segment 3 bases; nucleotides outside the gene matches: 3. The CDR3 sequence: CASSKGQGDYEQYF. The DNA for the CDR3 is TGTGCCAGCAGCAAGGGACAGGGGGACTACGAGCAGTACTTC.

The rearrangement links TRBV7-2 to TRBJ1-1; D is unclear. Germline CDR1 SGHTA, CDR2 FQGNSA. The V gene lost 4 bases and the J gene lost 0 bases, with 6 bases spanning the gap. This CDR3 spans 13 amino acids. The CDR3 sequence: CASSSGVNTEAFF. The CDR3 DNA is TGTGCCAGCAGCTCCGGAGTGAACACTGAAGCTTTCTTT.

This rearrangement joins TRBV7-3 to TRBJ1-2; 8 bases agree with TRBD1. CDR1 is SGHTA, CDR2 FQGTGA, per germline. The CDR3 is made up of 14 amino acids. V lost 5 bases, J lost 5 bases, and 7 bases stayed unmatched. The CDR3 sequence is CASSPGGFGYGYTF. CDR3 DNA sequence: TGTGCCAGCAGCCCAGGGGGCTTCGGGTATGGCTACACCTTC.